A selection of T cell receptor beta chains follows, all from one sample in a study of response to subunit inactivated influenza vaccine. TCRdb ran MiXCR on the RT-PCR reads and lists one entry per CDR3 protein. This sample carries almost 250,000 distinct CDR3 sequences, 12% of them seen once, and the ten largest clones take 7.8%. This specimen consisted of non-naive T cells sorted from PBMCs, obtained approximately 15 days before vaccination. Receptor source: a man aged 45-65 years who received an inactivated influenza vaccine. CDR3s include the opening cysteine and the closing phenylalanine or tryptophan. The D gene is left open where the match is weak. Expanded clones get a size class; other rows say once, few or many, or leave the size out.

v_call	d_call	j_call	clone_size	cdr3_aa	cdr3_nt
TRBV2	TRBD1	TRBJ2-7	few	CASSRLQGATSYEQYF	TGTGCCAGCAGTCGTTTACAGGGGGCAACCTCCTACGAGCAGTACTTC
TRBV5-1	TRBD2	TRBJ2-1	few	CASSPGLDFHNEQFF	TGCGCCAGCAGCCCCGGACTAGATTTCCACAATGAGCAGTTCTTC
TRBV20-1	TRBD2	TRBJ2-1	many	CSARDPSGRTYNEQFF	TGCAGTGCTAGAGACCCTAGCGGTCGGACCTACAATGAGCAGTTCTTC
TRBV28	TRBD1	TRBJ1-1	few	CASNSQGAPSTEAFF	TGTGCCAGTAACTCACAGGGGGCCCCCTCTACTGAAGCTTTCTTT
TRBV12-3/TRBV12-4	-	TRBJ1-5	few	CASRPTGFNQPQHF	TGTGCCAGCAGACCTACAGGGTTCAATCAGCCCCAGCATTTT
TRBV27	-	TRBJ2-6	few	CASSFWGSGANVLTF	TGTGCCAGCAGTTTTTGGGGGTCTGGGGCCAACGTCCTGACTTTC
TRBV7-3	-	TRBJ2-2	-	CASSLLRAGDTGELFF	TGTGCCAGCAGCTTATTACGGGCAGGGGACACCGGGGAGCTGTTTTTT
TRBV7-9	-	TRBJ2-7	-	CASGQGNSYEQYF	TGTGCCAGCGGCCAAGGGAACTCCTACGAGCAGTACTTC
TRBV7-2	-	TRBJ2-5	many	CASSLVYKETQYF	TGTGCCAGCAGCTTAGTCTACAAAGAGACCCAGTACTTC
TRBV10-3	-	TRBJ2-2	many	CAISGNQNTGELFF	TGTGCCATCAGTGGAAACCAAAACACCGGGGAGCTGTTTTTT
TRBV19	-	TRBJ1-1	few	CASSIGTTGMNTEAFF	TGTGCCAGTAGTATAGGCACGACAGGCATGAACACTGAAGCTTTCTTT
TRBV4-3	-	TRBJ2-7	many	CASSQQGKGAYEQYF	TGCGCCAGCAGCCAACAGGGGAAGGGCGCCTACGAGCAGTACTTC
TRBV12-3/TRBV12-4	TRBD1	TRBJ1-1	few	CASRPGQGIEAFF	TGTGCCAGCAGACCGGGACAGGGCATAGAAGCTTTCTTT
TRBV10-2	-	TRBJ2-3	few	CASRAQNTDTQYF	TGCGCCAGCAGGGCGCAAAACACAGATACGCAGTATTTT
TRBV7-3	-	TRBJ2-5	few	CASRKRGGGPEETQYF	TGTGCCAGCAGGAAACGAGGGGGAGGGCCGGAAGAGACCCAGTACTTC
TRBV2	-	TRBJ2-3	-	CASRRQADTQYF	TGTGCCAGCCGACGGCAGGCAGATACGCAGTATTTT
TRBV5-1	TRBD1	TRBJ1-1	few	CASSLGSWGRGTEAFF	TGCGCCAGCAGCTTGGGCTCGTGGGGCAGGGGGACTGAAGCTTTCTTT
TRBV12-3/TRBV12-4	-	TRBJ2-3	few	CASSLGHVTDTQYF	TGTGCCAGCAGTTTAGGTCACGTCACAGATACGCAGTATTTT
TRBV5-1	TRBD1	TRBJ2-2	-	CASSWTGAGELFF	TGCGCCAGCAGCTGGACAGGGGCCGGGGAGCTGTTTTTT
TRBV7-9	-	TRBJ1-6	few	CASSPPGPGSLHF	TGTGCCAGCAGCCCTCCTGGACCTGGCTCTCTCCACTTT
TRBV19	-	TRBJ2-6	once	CARTTGRHSGANVLTF	TGTGCCAGAACTACCGGGAGACATTCTGGGGCCAACGTCCTGACTTTC
TRBV15	-	TRBJ2-1	many	CATSRSGSYNEQFF	TGTGCCACCAGCAGGAGCGGGTCTTACAATGAGCAGTTCTTC
TRBV12-3/TRBV12-4	-	TRBJ2-3	few	CASSLSDRPDTQYF	TGTGCCAGCAGTTTGTCTGACAGGCCAGATACGCAGTATTTT
TRBV6-1	TRBD1	TRBJ1-1	-	CASSTDRVGTEAFF	TGTGCCAGCAGCACTGACAGGGTGGGAACTGAAGCTTTCTTT
TRBV3-1	-	TRBJ2-3	few	CASSPRGSGATQYF	TGTGCCAGCAGCCCTCGGGGTAGCGGAGCTACGCAGTATTTT
TRBV3-1	-	TRBJ1-1	-	CASSPSGRDGTEAFF	TGTGCCAGCAGCCCCTCTGGCAGGGACGGTACTGAAGCTTTCTTT
TRBV6-1	TRBD1	TRBJ2-7	many	CASRGQGRYEQYF	TGTGCCAGCAGGGGACAGGGGAGATACGAGCAGTACTTC
TRBV5-6	-	TRBJ2-7	few	CASSLGGRPPYEQYF	TGTGCCAGCAGCTTGGGAGGGCGGCCCCCCTACGAGCAGTACTTC
TRBV20-1	TRBD1	TRBJ2-7	many	CSARADRGYEQYF	TGCAGTGCTAGGGCGGACAGGGGTTACGAGCAGTACTTC
TRBV7-9	-	TRBJ1-3	few	CASSLRRGNTIYF	TGTGCCAGCAGCTTACGTCGCGGAAACACCATATATTTT
TRBV12-3/TRBV12-4	TRBD2	TRBJ2-5	-	CASSVQWSSGDLETQYF	TGTGCCAGCAGTGTACAGTGGTCTAGCGGGGACCTAGAGACCCAGTACTTC
TRBV4-2	-	TRBJ2-5	many	CASSQEGAVETQYF	TGTGCCAGCAGCCAAGAAGGAGCGGTAGAGACCCAGTACTTC
TRBV6-1	TRBD1	TRBJ1-5	-	CASSGQGDGAQHF	TGTGCCAGCAGTGGACAGGGTGATGGGGCCCAGCATTTT
TRBV7-9	-	TRBJ2-3	many	CASTNGGGSRVDTQYF	TGTGCCAGCACTAACGGAGGGGGGAGCCGGGTAGATACGCAGTATTTT
TRBV5-1	-	TRBJ1-5	few	CASSLGGREPQHF	TGCGCCAGCAGCTTGGGGGGTAGGGAGCCCCAGCATTTT
TRBV5-1	-	TRBJ2-5	-	CASPGRTQETQYF	TGCGCCAGCCCCGGACGGACGCAAGAGACCCAGTACTTC
TRBV29-1	-	TRBJ2-1	many	CSVERTRDEQFF	TGCAGCGTTGAAAGGACTCGGGATGAGCAGTTCTTC
TRBV12-3/TRBV12-4	-	TRBJ1-5	many	CASTRGGFQPQHF	TGTGCCAGCACCCGAGGGGGATTTCAGCCCCAGCATTTT
TRBV12-3/TRBV12-4	TRBD1	TRBJ2-5	many	CASSPGTDQETQYF	TGTGCCAGCAGTCCCGGGACAGATCAAGAGACCCAGTACTTC
TRBV5-1	-	TRBJ1-5	-	CASSLSPRSNQPQHF	TGCGCCAGCAGCTTGTCCCCCCGGAGCAATCAGCCCCAGCATTTT
TRBV5-6	TRBD2	TRBJ2-3	few	CASYPGGGRSTQYF	TGTGCCAGCTACCCGGGGGGGGGTCGGAGTACGCAGTATTTT
TRBV3-1	-	TRBJ2-7	-	CASSQSTYEQYF	TGTGCCAGCAGCCAAAGCACCTACGAGCAGTACTTC
TRBV10-3	-	TRBJ1-2	medium-sized	CAISESTGQGSNFNYGYTF	TGTGCCATCAGTGAGTCTACGGGGCAGGGGTCGAACTTTAACTATGGCTACACCTTC
TRBV20-1	-	TRBJ2-3	-	CSAKKREDTQYF	TGCAGTGCTAAAAAACGGGAAGATACGCAGTATTTT
TRBV9	TRBD2	TRBJ2-1	-	CASSVAGLEYNEQFF	TGTGCCAGCAGCGTAGCGGGACTAGAGTACAATGAGCAGTTCTTC
TRBV18	TRBD1	TRBJ1-1	-	CASSPDRGFYTEAFF	TGTGCCAGCTCACCGGACAGGGGGTTCTACACTGAAGCTTTCTTT
TRBV18	TRBD1	TRBJ2-7	-	CASRDRGPYEQYF	TGTGCCAGCCGGGACAGGGGGCCCTACGAGCAGTACTTC
TRBV6-2/TRBV6-3	TRBD2	TRBJ2-1	few	CASTPVVRWLAGTRSYNEQFF	TGTGCCAGCACCCCGGTGGTCCGTTGGCTAGCGGGAACTAGGTCCTACAATGAGCAGTTCTTC
TRBV3-1	-	TRBJ1-2	-	CASSPSGKGYTF	TGTGCCAGCAGCCCGTCAGGGAAGGGCTACACCTTC
TRBV23-1	-	TRBJ1-1	few	CASSQSEGPNTEAFF	TGCGCCAGCAGTCAATCTGAGGGACCGAACACTGAAGCTTTCTTT
TRBV29-1	-	TRBJ2-5	many	CSVNTGRRDQYF	TGCAGCGTTAACACAGGGCGACGAGACCAGTACTTC
TRBV20-1	TRBD2	TRBJ2-1	many	CSARDPLRAGVGNEQFF	TGCAGTGCTAGAGATCCCCTCAGGGCGGGGGTGGGCAATGAGCAGTTCTTC
TRBV30	-	TRBJ2-2	-	CAWSRQTGELFF	TGTGCCTGGAGCCGACAGACCGGGGAGCTGTTTTTT